A selection of T cell receptor beta chains follows, all from one sample in a study of neurological immune-mediated disorders. TCRdb recomputed calls from the 5' RACE reads with MiXCR, one row per CDR3 protein. The sample has 17,000 or so distinct CDR3 sequences, about 10% seen once; the top ten hold just under 30%. Material for sequencing was CD8+ T cells from blood. The source of these receptors is a woman aged 50 to 60 in good health. Each CDR3 is given with its conserved first and last residue. A D gene is named only where the DNA matches it firmly. The size field is filled for only some rows; it gives once, few, many or a size class.

v_gene	abundance	len	j_gene	d_gene	CDR3nt	CDR3aa
TRBV2	-	14	TRBJ2-3	TRBD1	TGTGCCAGCAGTCGGGACAGGTCGGGGGATACGCAGTATTTT	CASSRDRSGDTQYF
TRBV5-1	many	14	TRBJ2-7	-	TGCGCCAGCAGCTCGGAGGACATCGCCTACGAGCAGTACTTC	CASSSEDIAYEQYF
TRBV28	many	16	TRBJ2-4	-	TGTGCCAGCAGCCCCCGGAACTCCGGGAGCAAGAACATTCAGTACTTC	CASSPRNSGSKNIQYF
TRBV20-1	many	13	TRBJ2-7	-	TGCAGTGCTAGGAGGCAGGACTCCTACGAGCAGTACTTC	CSARRQDSYEQYF
TRBV18	-	14	TRBJ2-7	TRBD1	TGTGCCAGCTCACCGGGACAGGGGGCCTACGAGCAGTACTTC	CASSPGQGAYEQYF
TRBV9	many	14	TRBJ1-6	-	TGTGCCAGCAGGAGTGGGTCCGGTAATTCACCCCTCCACTTT	CASRSGSGNSPLHF
TRBV5-1	-	13	TRBJ2-7	TRBD1	TGCGCCAGCAGAGAAGGGACAGGGGGCGAGCAGTACTTC	CASREGTGGEQYF
TRBV5-1	many	11	TRBJ2-7	-	TGCGCCAGCAGCTTGACCGGTGAGCAGTACTTC	CASSLTGEQYF
TRBV7-6	many	13	TRBJ2-7	-	TGTGCCAGCAGCCCCGCGGCCTCCTACGAGCAGTACTTC	CASSPAASYEQYF
TRBV12-3/TRBV12-4	many	16	TRBJ2-1	TRBD2	TGTGCCAGCAGTTTAATTAAACTAGCGGGAAGAAATGAGCAGTTCTTC	CASSLIKLAGRNEQFF
TRBV29-1	many	13	TRBJ1-4	-	TGCAGCGTTGTAGGACCCCTTGGTGAAAAACTGTTTTTT	CSVVGPLGEKLFF
TRBV5-1	many	19	TRBJ1-1	-	TGCGCCAGCAGCCCAACCCAGGGAACTAAAGGATCATTGAACACTGAAGCTTTCTTT	CASSPTQGTKGSLNTEAFF
TRBV4-3	many	12	TRBJ1-1	-	TGCGCCAGCAGCCAAGTTGGGGCTGAAGCTTTCTTT	CASSQVGAEAFF
TRBV9	many	14	TRBJ2-1	-	TGTGCCAGCAGCGTAGACGGCCCCCTTGATGAGCAGTTCTTC	CASSVDGPLDEQFF
TRBV29-1	-	18	TRBJ1-4	TRBD1	TGCGCTACTAGTTTGACAGGGATCCCGAGGGGGTCTAATGAAAAACTGTTTTTT	CATSLTGIPRGSNEKLFF
TRBV5-1	few	13	TRBJ2-7	-	TGCGCCAGCAGCCGGGCCGTGGGTTACGAGCAGTACTTC	CASSRAVGYEQYF
TRBV7-9	many	15	TRBJ2-7	-	TGTGCCAGCAGCCCCCCGACATCTCTTGACTACGAGCAGTACTTC	CASSPPTSLDYEQYF
TRBV5-5	many	14	TRBJ1-4	-	TGTGCCAGCAGCCCTGGCCGGGCTAATGAAAAACTGTTTTTT	CASSPGRANEKLFF
TRBV7-8	many	18	TRBJ1-4	-	TGTGCCAGCAGCTTAGAGGGGATAAGACGCGATGCTAATGAAAAACTGTTTTTT	CASSLEGIRRDANEKLFF
TRBV6-4	many	8	TRBJ1-1	-	TGTGCCAGCCTGGAAGCTTTCTTT	CASLEAFF
TRBV7-2	many	15	TRBJ2-5	-	TGTGCCAGCAGCTCAGGGGGGATAGGCCAAGAGACCCAGTACTTC	CASSSGGIGQETQYF
TRBV11-3	many	14	TRBJ1-1	-	TGTGCCAGCAGCTCGACAGCCGATGACACTGAAGCTTTCTTT	CASSSTADDTEAFF
TRBV7-2	many	16	TRBJ2-5	TRBD2	TGTGCCAGCAGCTTAGTGTTAGCGGGAGGAGGAGAGACCCAGTACTTC	CASSLVLAGGGETQYF
TRBV30	many	14	TRBJ2-7	TRBD1	TGTGCCTGGAGTAGCGGACAGGGACCCTACGAGCAGTACTTC	CAWSSGQGPYEQYF
TRBV6-5	hyperexpanded	16	TRBJ2-2	TRBD2	TGTGCCAGCACTAATGCGGGGGGACTTCGCACCGGGGAGCTGTTTTTT	CASTNAGGLRTGELFF
TRBV10-3	-	16	TRBJ2-7	TRBD1	TGTGCCATCAGTGACCTTACAGGGGTGTTAAACTACGAGCAGTACTTC	CAISDLTGVLNYEQYF
TRBV5-5	many	17	TRBJ2-3	TRBD2	TGTGCCAGCAGCCTTGGGGCAAGCGGGGGGGCGAAAGATACGCAGTATTTT	CASSLGASGGAKDTQYF
TRBV12-3/TRBV12-4	many	15	TRBJ2-2	-	TGTGCCAGCAGTCCCCTTTGCGACAACACCGGGGAGCTGTTTTTT	CASSPLCDNTGELFF
TRBV5-6	many	13	TRBJ2-7	TRBD1	TGTGCCAGCAGCTCGACAGGGAACTACGAGCAGTACTTC	CASSSTGNYEQYF
TRBV5-1	many	12	TRBJ2-1	-	TGCGCCAGCGACCTGGGGGATAATGAGCAGTTCTTC	CASDLGDNEQFF
TRBV24-1	many	13	TRBJ2-7	-	TGTGCCACCAGTGACCCCGGTACCTACGAGCAGTACTTC	CATSDPGTYEQYF
TRBV6-2/TRBV6-3	many	14	TRBJ2-5	TRBD1	TGTGCCAGCAGGCGACAGGGGCCGGAAGAGACCCAGTACTTC	CASRRQGPEETQYF
TRBV10-3	-	15	TRBJ2-7	TRBD1	TGTGCCATCAGTCGAGCCGGGACAGGGGGCATCGAGCACTACTTC	CAISRAGTGGIEHYF
TRBV6-2/TRBV6-3	many	18	TRBJ1-5	TRBD1	TGTGCCAGCAGTTACTCGGGCAGGGGGCGAAATAGCAATCAGCCCCAGCATTTT	CASSYSGRGRNSNQPQHF
TRBV7-6	many	14	TRBJ1-1	TRBD1	TGTGCCAGCAGCTTAGGATTGGGGGGACAGGGAGCTTTCTTT	CASSLGLGGQGAFF
TRBV20-1	many	15	TRBJ2-3	-	TGCAGTGCTAGAGACGATCCTCTCACCGCAGATACGCAGTATTTT	CSARDDPLTADTQYF
TRBV11-2	many	14	TRBJ2-5	TRBD2	TGTGCCAGCAGCTTGCCACTAGCGGGAGAGACCCAGTACTTC	CASSLPLAGETQYF
TRBV12-3/TRBV12-4	many	16	TRBJ2-5	TRBD1	TGTGCCAGCAGTGGGGACAGTGAGAGTCTGCGGGAGACCCAGTACTTC	CASSGDSESLRETQYF